This T cell receptor (beta chain) was recorded in a study of blood T cell repertoires in COVID-19. Study overall: Spain, Italy and the United States supplied samples that represented acute and convalescent COVID-19. PBMCs, B-cell-depleted T cells, or T cells provided the cDNA or gDNA that made up the material.

As handled by the study authors: How many nucleated cells were present was estimated from reference gene primer amplification. Libraries were prepared by immunoSEQ multiplex PCR; TCRdb keeps only in-frame clonotypes and omits some of them. V and J calls and clone size follow that table, whereas D and trimming were derived from the DNA. Of around 140,000 clones in the sample, under 90% are singletons; the top ten hold about 8.4%. The J segment lost 7 bases and the V segment lost 5 bases, leaving 9 bases of the junction unmatched. The germline gives CDR1 MDHEN, CDR2 SYDVKM. The CDR3 has 15 amino acids.

V is TRBV28 and J is TRBJ1-5; 9 nucleotides match TRBD1. This receptor was obtained from a woman aged 60-75 years with active or convalescent COVID-19. The sequencing sample was made of peripheral blood. Here the CDR3 DNA reads TGTGCCAGCAGTCCCCCGGGACAGGGCCACCAGCCCCAGCATTTT. Its translation: CASSPPGQGHQPQHF.